These 10 T cell receptor beta chains were sequenced from one sample in a study of T cells after posttransplantation cyclophosphamide. Method: immunoSEQ multiplex PCR; TCRdb's copy keeps in-frame clones and lacks some. The table lists tens of thousands of clones, around 95% of them singletons. Sequencing input: PBMCs. The receptors stem from a woman in her twenties or thirties in good health and a related stem cell transplant donor.

This clone was found once. This chain joins TRBV28 and TRBJ1-1; D gene ambiguous. The CDR3 extends over 12 amino acids. Per germline, CDR1 MDHEN and CDR2 SYDVKM. V dropped 3 bases and J dropped 6 bases, with 8 bases sitting between them. The CDR3 nucleotides read TGTGCCAGCAGTTTCAGGCTCCCTGAAGCTTTCTTT. Its protein product is CASSFRLPEAFF.

The rearrangement links TRBV6-5 to TRBJ1-4; tentatively, D is TRBD1 (6 bases). The CDR3 totals 15 residues. V lost 8 bases, J lost 5 bases, and 18 bases lay in between. The germline CDR1 and CDR2 sequences are MNHEY and SVGAGI. For the CDR3, the DNA is TGTGCCAGCCGAACAGGGTCGGTCTACAATGAAAAACTGTTTTTT. As protein: CASRTGSVYNEKLFF.

V and J are TRBV5-1 and TRBJ2-6; D gene unclear. The V and J ends lost 0 bases and 2 bases respectively, with 3 bases between them. Germline lookup yields CDR1 SGHRS and CDR2 YFSETQ. This CDR3 has 14 amino acids. CDR3 DNA sequence: TGCGCCAGCAGCTTGGACCCTGGGGCCAACGTCCTGACTTTC. This codes for CASSLDPGANVLTF. The full variable domain, its missing parts supplied by reference TRBV5-1 and TRBJ2-6, is KAGVTQTPRYLIKTRGQQVTLSCSPISGHRSVSWYQQTPGQGLQFLFEYFSETQRNKGNFPGRFSGRQFSNSRSEMNVSTLELGDSALYLCASSLDPGANVLTFGAGSRLTVL.

This chain uses TRBV27 with TRBJ1-5, with TRBD1 identical over 9 bases. V dropped 6 bases and J dropped 7; count of bases not matched to a gene: 4. Germline V gives CDR1 MNHEY, CDR2 SMNVEV (reference sequence). The CDR3 is 13 amino acids. In DNA form, the CDR3 reads TGTGCCAGCAGGGACAGGGGTGGACAGCCCCAGCATTTT. Its translation: CASRDRGGQPQHF.

J is TRBJ2-3 and V is TRBV13, with D perhaps TRBD1 (7 bases). The CDR3 is 15 amino acids. V lost 5 bases and J lost 2, with 14 bases in between. Germline V lookup: CDR1 PRHDT, CDR2 FYEKMQ (reference sequence). CDR3 in amino acids: CASSLRGVSTDTQYF. The CDR3 DNA is TGTGCCAGCAGCCTCAGGGGGGTATCCACAGATACGCAGTATTTT.

The chain has TRBV7-2 and TRBJ1-5, with D hard to call. V lost 5 bases and J 2 bases, leaving 16 bases between the germline ends. The CDR3 length is 16 residues. CDR1 SGHTA and CDR2 FQGNSA come from the germline V gene. The CDR3 region is CASSPPRGMGNQPQHF. DNA for the CDR3: TGTGCCAGCAGCCCTCCCCGGGGAATGGGCAATCAGCCCCAGCATTTT.

The chain has TRBV19 and TRBJ1-5, with D possibly matching TRBD1 (5 bases). Trimming stripped 2 bases from V and 9 bases from J, with 11 bases between. CDR1 is LNHDA and CDR2 is SQIVND in the germline V gene (reference sequence). The CDR3 runs 13 residues. This CDR3 reads CASSIQGPTPQHF. The CDR3 DNA reads as TGTGCCAGTAGTATACAGGGCCCCACGCCCCAGCATTTT.

Details on this clone: Other DNA sequences within the sample encode an identical CDR3. This sequence joins TRBV7-2 and TRBJ2-5; 7 bases are a match to TRBD2. Germline-derived CDR1 and CDR2 are SGHTA and FQGNSA. The ends lost 5 bases at V and 2 bases at J; junction bases unmatched: 2. The CDR3 loop spans 13 amino acids. CDR3 in amino acids: CASSGGGQETQYF. The CDR3 DNA follows: TGTGCCAGCAGCGGCGGGGGTCAAGAGACCCAGTACTTC.

The genes are TRBV30 and TRBJ1-2, with TRBD1 as a possible D gene (5 bases). V shed 3 bases and J shed 8 bases, with 16 bases lying between them. The germline V gene encodes CDR1 GTSNPN and CDR2 SVGIG (reference sequence). This CDR3 region has 13 residues. This chain's CDR3 is CAWSFEGTRGYTF. DNA of the CDR3: TGTGCCTGGAGCTTCGAGGGGACTCGGGGCTACACCTTC. Full variable domain (remainder filled in from reference TRBV30 and TRBJ1-2): SQTIHQWPATLVQPVGSPLSLECTVEGTSNPNLYWYRQAAGRGLQLLFYSVGIGQISSEVPQNLSASRPQDRQFILSSKKLLLSDSGFYLCAWSFEGTRGYTFGSGTRLTVV.

This clone showed up just once. This chain links TRBV2 with TRBJ2-3, with 14 bases that match TRBD2. Germline assignment: CDR1 SNHLY and CDR2 FYNNEI. With 6 bases clipped from V and 4 bases from J, the junction kept 6 bases outside the gene matches. CDR3 length: 16 amino acids. The CDR3 DNA reads TGTGCCAGCAGCATCGGGACTAGCGGGGGAGCAGATACGCAGTATTTT. Translation gives CASSIGTSGGADTQYF.